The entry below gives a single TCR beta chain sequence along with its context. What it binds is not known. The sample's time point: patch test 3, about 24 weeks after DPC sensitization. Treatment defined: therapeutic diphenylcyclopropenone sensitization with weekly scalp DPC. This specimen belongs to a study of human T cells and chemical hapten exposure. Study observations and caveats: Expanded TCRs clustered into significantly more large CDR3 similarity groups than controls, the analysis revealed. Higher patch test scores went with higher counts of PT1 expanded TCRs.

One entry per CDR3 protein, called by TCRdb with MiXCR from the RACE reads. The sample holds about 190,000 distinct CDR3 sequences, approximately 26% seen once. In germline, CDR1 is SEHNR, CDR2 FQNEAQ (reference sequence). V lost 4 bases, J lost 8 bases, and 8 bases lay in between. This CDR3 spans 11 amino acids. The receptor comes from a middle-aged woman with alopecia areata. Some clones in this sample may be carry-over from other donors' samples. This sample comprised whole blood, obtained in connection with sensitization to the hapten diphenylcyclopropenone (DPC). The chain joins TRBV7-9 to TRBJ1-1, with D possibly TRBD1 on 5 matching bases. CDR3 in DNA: TGTGCCAGCAGCTCGGGACGGGAAGCTTTCTTT. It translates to CASSSGREAFF.